These T cell receptor beta chains were read from a single sample in a study of blood T cell repertoires in COVID-19. Using immunoSEQ multiplex PCR, the repertoire was profiled, and TCRdb retains in-frame clones only, with some absent. The sample lists 88,000 or so clones, roughly 80% seen once, with more than 10% in the top ten. Sequencing was carried out using peripheral blood. The receptor set was obtained from an elderly man with acute or convalescent COVID-19. The CDR3 runs from the conserved cysteine through the conserved F or W. A D gene is named only where the DNA matches it firmly. Only part of the rows carry a size: once, few, many, or a class if the clone is expanded.

j_call d_call clone_size v_call cdr3_aa cdr3_nt
TRBJ2-2 - - TRBV6-6 CATEAQANTGELFF TGTGCCACCGAAGCTCAGGCGAACACCGGGGAGCTGTTTTTT
TRBJ2-7 - - TRBV30 CAWSVGDFSYEQYF TGTGCCTGGAGTGTAGGGGACTTCTCCTACGAGCAGTACTTC
TRBJ2-7 - - TRBV27 CASSFIARGYEQYF TGTGCCAGCAGTTTCATAGCAAGGGGCTACGAGCAGTACTTC
TRBJ1-5 TRBD1 - TRBV4-1 CASGPGQGGSNQPQHF TGCGCCAGCGGACCGGGACAGGGCGGGAGCAATCAGCCCCAGCATTTT
TRBJ2-5 TRBD2 - TRBV18 CASSPGVRSGEETQYF TGTGCCAGCTCACCGGGGGTGAGAAGCGGGGAAGAGACCCAGTACTTC
TRBJ2-5 TRBD2 once TRBV12-3/TRBV12-4 CASSAGGVETQYF TGTGCCAGCAGTGCGGGAGGCGTAGAGACCCAGTACTTC
TRBJ1-6 - - TRBV18 CASSPSAGDSYNSPLHF TGTGCCAGCTCACCCTCTGCAGGGGACTCCTATAATTCACCCCTCCACTTT
TRBJ2-2 TRBD2 few TRBV11-3 CASSSRRGSANTGELFF TGTGCCAGCAGCTCTAGGCGGGGGTCCGCGAACACCGGGGAGCTGTTTTTT
TRBJ1-2 TRBD1 - TRBV3-1/TRBV3-2 CASSQAQTGHGGYTF TGTGCCAGCAGCCAAGCCCAGACAGGGCACGGAGGCTACACCTTC
TRBJ1-2 TRBD1 - TRBV14 CASSRETGNYGYTF TGTGCCAGCAGCCGCGAGACAGGGAACTATGGCTACACCTTC
TRBJ1-2 - - TRBV10-1 CASSEELSYGYTF TGCGCCAGCAGTGAGGAGTTGAGCTATGGCTACACCTTC
TRBJ1-1 - - TRBV19 CASSMFSQGPDTEAFF TGTGCCAGTAGTATGTTCTCCCAGGGGCCCGACACTGAAGCTTTCTTT
TRBJ1-6 TRBD1 - TRBV6-5 CASSTIGQGNSPLHF TGTGCCAGCAGTACTATCGGACAGGGAAATTCACCCCTCCACTTT
TRBJ1-3 - - TRBV6-5 CASMDSLGRNTIYF TGTGCCAGCATGGACAGTCTGGGGCGAAACACCATATATTTT
TRBJ2-7 - - TRBV15 CATSTSGGFYEQYF TGTGCCACCAGCACCTCTGGGGGCTTCTACGAGCAGTACTTC
TRBJ1-4 TRBD1 once TRBV18 CASSPVGTANEKLFF TGTGCCAGCTCACCGGTAGGGACAGCCAATGAAAAACTGTTTTTT
TRBJ2-7 - - TRBV10-3 CAISESGGTYEQYF TGTGCCATCAGTGAGTCGGGGGGAACCTACGAGCAGTACTTC
TRBJ1-2 - - TRBV6-5 CASRRDRNYGYTF TGTGCCAGCAGGAGAGACAGAAACTATGGCTACACCTTC
TRBJ1-5 TRBD1 - TRBV20-1 CSASDSRDRGGQPQHF TGCAGTGCTAGTGACTCCCGGGACAGGGGGGGTCAGCCCCAGCATTTT
TRBJ1-1 - - TRBV2 CASSAGRGTEAFF TGTGCCAGCAGTGCAGGGAGGGGCACTGAAGCTTTCTTT
TRBJ1-2 TRBD1 - TRBV9 CASSGRDRGRHGYTF TGTGCCAGCAGCGGACGAGACAGGGGGCGCCATGGCTACACCTTC
TRBJ1-2 - - TRBV24-1 CATSDPGQGYTF TGTGCCACCAGTGATCCAGGGCAGGGCTACACCTTC
TRBJ1-1 TRBD1 few TRBV7-2 CASSPVPTGASNTEAFF TGTGCCAGCAGCCCAGTTCCCACAGGGGCCTCGAACACTGAAGCTTTCTTT
TRBJ2-5 - - TRBV7-3 CASSLTGRGALQETQYF TGTGCCAGCAGCTTAACGGGACGGGGGGCGCTCCAAGAGACCCAGTACTTC
TRBJ2-6 - - TRBV18 CASSPQTRAGANVLTF TGTGCCAGCTCACCGCAGACCAGGGCTGGGGCCAACGTCCTGACTTTC
TRBJ2-5 TRBD1 - TRBV6-6 CASSTGQGYQETQYF TGTGCCAGCAGCACGGGACAGGGGTACCAAGAGACCCAGTACTTC
TRBJ2-5 TRBD2 - TRBV19 CASSIRLAGMYETQYF TGTGCCAGTAGTATTAGGCTAGCGGGGATGTATGAGACCCAGTACTTC
TRBJ1-6 TRBD1 - TRBV7-9 CASSGGDRGGTPLHF TGTGCCAGCAGCGGCGGGGACAGGGGAGGGACACCCCTCCACTTT
TRBJ2-6 TRBD1 - TRBV4-1 CASSNRDRAFSGANVLTF TGCGCCAGCAGCAACCGGGACAGAGCTTTCTCTGGGGCCAACGTCCTGACTTTC
TRBJ1-1 TRBD1 - TRBV5-1 CASSTETGVETEAFF TGCGCCAGCAGCACGGAGACAGGGGTGGAAACTGAAGCTTTCTTT
TRBJ2-5 TRBD2 few TRBV4-2 CASSQGSGGNYQETQYF TGTGCCAGCAGCCAAGGTAGCGGGGGCAACTACCAAGAGACCCAGTACTTC
TRBJ1-5 - - TRBV11-2 CASSLDSRAGRGPQHF TGTGCCAGCAGCTTAGATTCCAGAGCAGGGCGAGGACCCCAGCATTTT
TRBJ2-1 TRBD1 - TRBV5-6 CASSWKQGASYNEQFF TGTGCCAGCAGCTGGAAACAGGGGGCCTCCTACAATGAGCAGTTCTTC
TRBJ1-4 - - TRBV3-1/TRBV3-2 CASSHLREANEKLFF TGTGCCAGCAGCCATTTAAGGGAGGCTAATGAAAAACTGTTTTTT
TRBJ2-7 - - TRBV7-3 CASREIGTKSYEQYF TGTGCCAGCAGGGAAATCGGGACAAAGTCCTACGAGCAGTACTTC
TRBJ2-2 - - TRBV7-3 CASAGTRNTGELFF TGTGCCAGCGCCGGGACACGGAACACCGGGGAGCTGTTTTTT
TRBJ2-3 - once TRBV7-9 CASSGTAGATDTQYF TGTGCCAGCAGCGGAACGGCAGGGGCCACAGATACGCAGTATTTT
TRBJ2-7 - - TRBV7-8 CASSSGLIAPSYEQYF TGTGCCAGCAGCTCAGGACTTATCGCCCCCTCCTACGAGCAGTACTTC
TRBJ1-6 TRBD1 - TRBV19 CATRTGLNSPLHF TGTGCCACCCGGACAGGGCTAAATTCACCCCTCCACTTT
TRBJ1-5 - - TRBV5-8 CASSLEGGNQPQHF TGTGCCAGCAGCTTGGAAGGAGGCAATCAGCCCCAGCATTTT
TRBJ2-5 - - TRBV5-1 CASSLQTSSETQYF TGCGCCAGCAGCCTACAGACAAGTTCGGAGACCCAGTACTTC
TRBJ1-4 - - TRBV7-9 CASSVDRTTNEKLFF TGTGCCAGCAGCGTCGACAGAACAACTAATGAAAAACTGTTTTTT
TRBJ2-7 TRBD1 few TRBV6-5 CASSYGDRLYEQYF TGTGCCAGCAGTTACGGGGACAGGTTATACGAGCAGTACTTC
TRBJ2-3 TRBD1 - TRBV19 CASRTGAPPDTQYF TGTGCCAGTAGGACAGGGGCCCCTCCAGATACGCAGTATTTT
TRBJ2-7 TRBD1 - TRBV5-4 CASSTRDRGHEQYF TGTGCCAGCAGCACCCGGGACAGGGGGCACGAGCAGTACTTC
TRBJ2-3 - - TRBV7-6 CASSLQRFTDTQYF TGTGCCAGCAGCTTACAACGGTTCACAGATACGCAGTATTTT
TRBJ1-3 - - TRBV5-8 CASSSRVFGNTIYF TGTGCCAGCAGCTCCAGGGTCTTTGGAAACACCATATATTTT
TRBJ1-2 - few TRBV7-9 CASSLSDGPGGYTF TGTGCCAGCAGCCTATCAGACGGCCCCGGGGGCTACACCTTC
TRBJ2-5 TRBD1 once TRBV10-3 CAIGQSGQGMGTQYF TGTGCCATCGGCCAGTCAGGACAGGGGATGGGGACCCAGTACTTC
TRBJ2-7 - - TRBV30 CAWMVGAGYEQYF TGTGCCTGGATGGTGGGGGCAGGCTACGAGCAGTACTTC
TRBJ1-2 - - TRBV11-2 CASSFSWGDGYTF TGTGCCAGCAGCTTCTCATGGGGAGATGGCTACACCTTC
TRBJ1-2 TRBD1 - TRBV27 CASSSVPGGKDYGYTF TGTGCCAGCAGTTCCGTACCAGGGGGGAAGGACTATGGCTACACCTTC